This T cell receptor beta chain derives from a study of blood T cells in healthy people across ages. This clonotype showed up many times. The antigen is not known. Using a J-beta primer mix together with a sample-barcoded 5' primer, a second PCR was run for about 6 to 12 cycles. Each cDNA was tagged by a template-switch adaptor containing 12 random nucleotides. One entry per CDR3 protein, called by TCRdb with MiXCR from the 5' RACE reads. The table lists about 940,000 distinct CDR3 sequences, roughly 43% of them singletons, with around an eighth in the top ten. General study points: It was the long-lived donors that had more naive CD4+ cells and higher diversity than aged donors. Unsorted PBMC input precluded a conclusive naive versus antigen-experienced comparison.

Trimming took 4 bases from V and 5 from J; bases not matched to a gene: 7. CDR3 size: 14 residues. The germline V gene encodes CDR1 MGHRA and CDR2 YSYEKL. This chain links TRBV4-1 with TRBJ1-2; the match to TRBD1 covers 7 bases. This clonotype was obtained from a man between 25 and 39 years old in good health. The sequenced sample was blood. CDR3 bases: TGCGCCAGCAGCCCTGGGGGACAGTCGTATGGCTACACCTTC. It is translated as CASSPGGQSYGYTF.